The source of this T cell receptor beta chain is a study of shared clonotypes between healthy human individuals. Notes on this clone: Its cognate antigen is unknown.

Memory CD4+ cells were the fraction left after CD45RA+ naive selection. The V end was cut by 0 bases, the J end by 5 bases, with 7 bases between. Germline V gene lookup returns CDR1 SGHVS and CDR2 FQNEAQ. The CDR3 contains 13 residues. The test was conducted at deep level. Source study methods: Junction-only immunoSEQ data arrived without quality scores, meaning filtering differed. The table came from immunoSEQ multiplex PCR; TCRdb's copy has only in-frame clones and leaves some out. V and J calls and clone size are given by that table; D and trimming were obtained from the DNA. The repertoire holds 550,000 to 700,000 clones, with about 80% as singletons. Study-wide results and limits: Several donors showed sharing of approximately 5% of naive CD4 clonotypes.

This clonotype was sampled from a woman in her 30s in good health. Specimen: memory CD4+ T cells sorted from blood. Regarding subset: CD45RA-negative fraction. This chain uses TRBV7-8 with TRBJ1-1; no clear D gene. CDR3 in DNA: TGTGCCAGCAGCTTAGCGGAGCGGACTGAAGCTTTCTTT. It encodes CASSLAERTEAFF.